This T cell receptor (beta chain) was observed in a study of beta chain features in type 1 diabetes. The investigators reverse transcribed all of the isolated RNA, so they sequenced expressed TCRB transcripts. Generated by immunoSEQ multiplex PCR, the TCRdb table keeps only in-frame clones and is missing some. The sample records 450,000 to 550,000 clones, 25% to 35% being singletons. Broader study findings: Shorter templates may be favored by PCR, equally so in patients and controls.

The CDR3 spans 13 residues. Germline CDR1 is GTSNPN and CDR2 is SVGIG (reference sequence). The trim removed 7 bases at V and 2 bases at J, leaving 4 bases unmatched. Note on this clone: The antigen is not known.

This sequence was found in a man aged 18 to 29 in good health. The specimen sequenced was naive CD4+ T cells from blood. This chain uses TRBV30 with TRBJ1-3; TRBD1 aligns across 8 bases. The CDR3 DNA reads as TGTGCCTCGGCGACAGGGGCTGGAAACACCATATATTTT. Protein: CASATGAGNTIYF.